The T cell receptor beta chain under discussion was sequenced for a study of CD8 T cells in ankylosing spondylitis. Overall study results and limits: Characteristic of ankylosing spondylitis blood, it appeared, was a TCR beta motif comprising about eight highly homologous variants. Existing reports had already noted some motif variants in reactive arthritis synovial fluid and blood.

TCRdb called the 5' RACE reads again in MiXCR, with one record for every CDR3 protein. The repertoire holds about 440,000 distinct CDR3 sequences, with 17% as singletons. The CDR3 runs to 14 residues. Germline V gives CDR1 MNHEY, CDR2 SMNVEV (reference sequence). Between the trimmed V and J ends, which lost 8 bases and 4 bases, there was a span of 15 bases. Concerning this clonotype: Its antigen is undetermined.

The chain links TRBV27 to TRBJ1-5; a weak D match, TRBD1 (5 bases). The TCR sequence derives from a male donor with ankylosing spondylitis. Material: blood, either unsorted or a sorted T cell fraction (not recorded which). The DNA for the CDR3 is TGTGCCAGCGGTGGGGGGGAGCGAAATCAGCCCCAGCATTTT. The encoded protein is CASGGGERNQPQHF.